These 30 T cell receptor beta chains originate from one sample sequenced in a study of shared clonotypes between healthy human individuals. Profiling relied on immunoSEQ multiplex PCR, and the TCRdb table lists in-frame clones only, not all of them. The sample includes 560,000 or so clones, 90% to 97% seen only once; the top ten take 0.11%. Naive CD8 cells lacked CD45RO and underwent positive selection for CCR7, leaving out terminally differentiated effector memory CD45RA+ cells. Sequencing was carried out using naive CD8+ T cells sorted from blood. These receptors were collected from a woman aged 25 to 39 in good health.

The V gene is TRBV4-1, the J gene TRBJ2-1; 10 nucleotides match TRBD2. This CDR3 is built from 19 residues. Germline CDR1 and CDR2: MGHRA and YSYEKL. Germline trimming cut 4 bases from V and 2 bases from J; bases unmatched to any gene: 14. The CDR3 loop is CASSPGGASGLATYNEQFF. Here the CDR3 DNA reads TGCGCCAGCAGCCCAGGGGGGGCCTCGGGACTAGCGACCTACAATGAGCAGTTCTTC.

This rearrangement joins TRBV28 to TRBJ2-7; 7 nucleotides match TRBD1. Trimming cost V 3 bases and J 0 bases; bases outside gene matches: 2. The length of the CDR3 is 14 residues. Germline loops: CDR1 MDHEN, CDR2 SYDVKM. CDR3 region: CASSLRDSSYEQYF. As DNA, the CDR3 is TGTGCCAGCAGTTTGAGGGACAGCTCCTACGAGCAGTACTTC.

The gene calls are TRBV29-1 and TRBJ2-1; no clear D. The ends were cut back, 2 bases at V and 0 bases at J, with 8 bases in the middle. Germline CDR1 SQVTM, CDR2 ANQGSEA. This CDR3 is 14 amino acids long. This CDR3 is CSVENLGSYNEQFF. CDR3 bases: TGCAGCGTTGAAAATTTAGGCTCCTACAATGAGCAGTTCTTC.

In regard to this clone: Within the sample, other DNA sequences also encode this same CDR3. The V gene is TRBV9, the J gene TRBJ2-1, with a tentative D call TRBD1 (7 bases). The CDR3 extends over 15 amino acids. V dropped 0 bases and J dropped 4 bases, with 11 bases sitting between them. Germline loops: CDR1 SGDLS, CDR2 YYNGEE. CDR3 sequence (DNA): TGTGCCAGCAGCGTAGGGGGGGACAGTTACAATGAGCAGTTCTTC. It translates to CASSVGGDSYNEQFF.

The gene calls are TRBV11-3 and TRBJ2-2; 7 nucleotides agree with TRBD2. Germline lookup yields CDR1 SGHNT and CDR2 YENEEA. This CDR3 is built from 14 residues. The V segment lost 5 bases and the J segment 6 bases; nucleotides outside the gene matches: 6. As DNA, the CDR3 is TGTGCCAGCAGCGCCGGGACTACCCCCGGGGAGCTGTTTTTT. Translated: CASSAGTTPGELFF.

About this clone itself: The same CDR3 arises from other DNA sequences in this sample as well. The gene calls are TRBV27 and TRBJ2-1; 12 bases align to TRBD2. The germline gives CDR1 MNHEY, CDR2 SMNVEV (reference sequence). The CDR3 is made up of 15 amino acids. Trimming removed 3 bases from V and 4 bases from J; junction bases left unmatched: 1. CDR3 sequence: CASSLGLAGYNEQFF. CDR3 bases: TGTGCCAGCAGTTTGGGACTAGCGGGTTACAATGAGCAGTTCTTC.

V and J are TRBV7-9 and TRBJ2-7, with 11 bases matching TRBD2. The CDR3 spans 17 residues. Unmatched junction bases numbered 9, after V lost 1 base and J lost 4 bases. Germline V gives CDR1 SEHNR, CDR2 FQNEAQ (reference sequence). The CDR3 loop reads CASSLEGIAGGPYEQYF. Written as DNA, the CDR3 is TGTGCCAGCAGCTTAGAGGGTATAGCGGGAGGGCCTTACGAGCAGTACTTC.

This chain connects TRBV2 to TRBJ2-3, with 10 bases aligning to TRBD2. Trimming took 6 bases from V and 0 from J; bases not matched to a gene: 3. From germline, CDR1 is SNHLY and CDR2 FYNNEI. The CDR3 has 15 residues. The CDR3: CASRSTSGSTDTQYF. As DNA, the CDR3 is TGTGCCAGCAGATCGACTAGCGGGAGCACAGATACGCAGTATTTT.

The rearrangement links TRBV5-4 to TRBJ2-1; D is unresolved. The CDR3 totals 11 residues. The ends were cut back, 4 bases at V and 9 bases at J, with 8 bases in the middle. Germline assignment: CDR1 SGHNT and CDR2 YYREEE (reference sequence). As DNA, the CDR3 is TGTGCCAGCAGCGAGGCGTCTGAGCAGTTCTTC. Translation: CASSEASEQFF.

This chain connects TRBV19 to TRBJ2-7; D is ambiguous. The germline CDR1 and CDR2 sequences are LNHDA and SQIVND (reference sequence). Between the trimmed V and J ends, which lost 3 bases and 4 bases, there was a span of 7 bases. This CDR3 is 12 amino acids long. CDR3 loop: CASSIAGYEQYF. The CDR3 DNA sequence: TGTGCCAGTAGTATTGCAGGTTACGAGCAGTACTTC.

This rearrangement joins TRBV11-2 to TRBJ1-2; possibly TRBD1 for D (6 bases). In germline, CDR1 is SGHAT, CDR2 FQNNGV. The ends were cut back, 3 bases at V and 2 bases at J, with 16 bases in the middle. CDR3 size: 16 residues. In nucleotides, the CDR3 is TGTGCCAGCAGCTTGGGAGGGGGAGACCCGAACTATGGCTACACCTTC. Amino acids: CASSLGGGDPNYGYTF. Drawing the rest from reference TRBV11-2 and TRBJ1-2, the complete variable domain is EAGVAQSPRYKIIEKRQSVAFWCNPISGHATLYWYQQILGQGPKLLIQFQNNGVVDDSQLPKDRFSAERLKGVDSTLKIQPAKLEDSAVYLCASSLGGGDPNYGYTFGSGTRLTVV.

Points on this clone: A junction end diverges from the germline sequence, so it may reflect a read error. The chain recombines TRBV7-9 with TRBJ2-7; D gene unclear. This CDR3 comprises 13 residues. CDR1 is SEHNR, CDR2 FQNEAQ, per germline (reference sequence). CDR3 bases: TGTGCCAGCAGCTTAGTGGATGGATACGGGCAGTACTTC. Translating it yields CASSLVDGYGQYF.

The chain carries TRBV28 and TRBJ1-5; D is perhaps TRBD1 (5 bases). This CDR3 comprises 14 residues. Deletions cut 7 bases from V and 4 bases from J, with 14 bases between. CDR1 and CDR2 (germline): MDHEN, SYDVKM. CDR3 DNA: TGTGCCAGCAACCGGGACGGATGGAATCAGCCCCAGCATTTT. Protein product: CASNRDGWNQPQHF.

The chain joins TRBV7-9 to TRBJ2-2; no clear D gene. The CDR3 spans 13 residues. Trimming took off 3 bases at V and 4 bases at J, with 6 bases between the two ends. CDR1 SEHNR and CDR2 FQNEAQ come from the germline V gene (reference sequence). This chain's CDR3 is CASSFKATGELFF. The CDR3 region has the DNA TGTGCCAGCAGCTTTAAGGCCACCGGGGAGCTGTTTTTT.

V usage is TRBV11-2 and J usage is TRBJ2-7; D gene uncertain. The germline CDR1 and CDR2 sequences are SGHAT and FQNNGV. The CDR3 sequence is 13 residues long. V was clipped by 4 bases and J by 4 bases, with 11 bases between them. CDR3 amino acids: CASSSLPLYEQYF. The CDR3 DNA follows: TGTGCCAGCAGCTCACTACCTCTTTACGAGCAGTACTTC.

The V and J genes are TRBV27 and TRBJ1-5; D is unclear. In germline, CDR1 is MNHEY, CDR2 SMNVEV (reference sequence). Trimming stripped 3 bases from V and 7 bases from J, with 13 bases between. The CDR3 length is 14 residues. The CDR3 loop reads CASSFRSPGQPQHF. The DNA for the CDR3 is TGTGCCAGCAGTTTCCGCTCCCCCGGGCAGCCCCAGCATTTT.

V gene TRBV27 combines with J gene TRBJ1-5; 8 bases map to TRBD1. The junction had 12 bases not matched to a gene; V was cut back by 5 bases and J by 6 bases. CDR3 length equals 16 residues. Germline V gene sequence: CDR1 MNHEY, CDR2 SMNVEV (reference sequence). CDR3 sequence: CASSPTIGTGSQPQHF. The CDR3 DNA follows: TGTGCCAGCAGTCCAACAATTGGGACAGGCAGTCAGCCCCAGCATTTT.

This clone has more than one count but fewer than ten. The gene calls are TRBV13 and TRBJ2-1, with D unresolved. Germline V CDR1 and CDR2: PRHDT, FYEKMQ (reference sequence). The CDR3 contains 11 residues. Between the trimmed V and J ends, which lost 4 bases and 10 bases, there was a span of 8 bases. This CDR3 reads CASSSRIEQFF. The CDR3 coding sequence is TGTGCCAGCAGCTCGAGGATAGAGCAGTTCTTC.

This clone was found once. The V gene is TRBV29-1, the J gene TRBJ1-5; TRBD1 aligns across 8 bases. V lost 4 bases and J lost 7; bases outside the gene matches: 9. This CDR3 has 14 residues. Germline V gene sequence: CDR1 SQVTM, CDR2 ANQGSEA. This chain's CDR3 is CSVGSQGAGQPQHF. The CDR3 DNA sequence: TGCAGCGTTGGATCCCAGGGGGCAGGGCAGCCCCAGCATTTT.

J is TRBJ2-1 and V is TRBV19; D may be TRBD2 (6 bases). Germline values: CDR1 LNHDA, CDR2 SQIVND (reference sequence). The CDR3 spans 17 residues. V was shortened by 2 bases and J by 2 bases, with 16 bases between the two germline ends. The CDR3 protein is CASSISTWRAPYNEQFF. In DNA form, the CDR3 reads TGTGCCAGTAGTATATCGACATGGAGGGCACCCTACAATGAGCAGTTCTTC.

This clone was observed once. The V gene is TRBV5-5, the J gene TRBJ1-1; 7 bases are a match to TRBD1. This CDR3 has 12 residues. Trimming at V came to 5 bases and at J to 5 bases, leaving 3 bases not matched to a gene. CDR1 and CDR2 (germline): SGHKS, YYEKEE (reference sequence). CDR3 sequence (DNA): TGTGCCAGCAGACCGACAGGGACTGAAGCTTTCTTT. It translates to CASRPTGTEAFF.

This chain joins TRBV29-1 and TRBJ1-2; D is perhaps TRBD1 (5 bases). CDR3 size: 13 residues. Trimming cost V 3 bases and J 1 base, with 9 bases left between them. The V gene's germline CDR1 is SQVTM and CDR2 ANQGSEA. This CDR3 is CSVDKGINYGYTF. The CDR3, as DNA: TGCAGCGTTGACAAGGGGATTAACTATGGCTACACCTTC.

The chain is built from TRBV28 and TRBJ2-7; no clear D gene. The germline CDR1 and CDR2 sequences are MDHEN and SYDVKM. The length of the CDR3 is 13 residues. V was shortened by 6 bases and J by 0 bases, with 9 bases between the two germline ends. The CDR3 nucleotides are TGTGCCAGCAGCTCGCGATTCTCCTACGAGCAGTACTTC. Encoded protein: CASSSRFSYEQYF.

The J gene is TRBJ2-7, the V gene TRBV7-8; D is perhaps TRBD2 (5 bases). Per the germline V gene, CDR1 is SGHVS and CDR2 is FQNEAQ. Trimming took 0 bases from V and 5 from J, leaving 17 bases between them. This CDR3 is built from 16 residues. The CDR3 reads CASSLAASSSADEQYF. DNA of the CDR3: TGTGCCAGCAGCTTAGCGGCTAGCTCCTCAGCGGACGAGCAGTACTTC.

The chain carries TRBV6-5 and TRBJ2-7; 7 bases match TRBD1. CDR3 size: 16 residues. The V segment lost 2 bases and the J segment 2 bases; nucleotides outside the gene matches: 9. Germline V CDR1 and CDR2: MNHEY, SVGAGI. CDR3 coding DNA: TGTGCCAGCAGTTACCAGGGCCCAACAGGGGCCTACGAGCAGTACTTC. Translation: CASSYQGPTGAYEQYF.

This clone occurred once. CDR3 region: CASSLAASGSADTQYF. Here the CDR3 DNA reads TGTGCCAGCAGCTTAGCGGCTAGCGGGAGTGCAGATACGCAGTATTTT. The rearrangement uses TRBV11-2 and TRBJ2-3; 10 bases are a match to TRBD2. This CDR3 spans 16 amino acids. The germline CDR1 and CDR2 sequences are SGHAT and FQNNGV. V dropped 1 base and J dropped 4; count of bases not matched to a gene: 5.

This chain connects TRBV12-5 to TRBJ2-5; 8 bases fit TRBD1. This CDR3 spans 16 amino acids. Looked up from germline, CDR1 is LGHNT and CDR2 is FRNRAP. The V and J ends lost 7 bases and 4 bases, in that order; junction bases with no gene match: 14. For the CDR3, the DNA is TGTGCTAGTGCCCAGTTCAGGGGGCGCGTCTCAGAGACCCAGTACTTC. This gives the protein CASAQFRGRVSETQYF.

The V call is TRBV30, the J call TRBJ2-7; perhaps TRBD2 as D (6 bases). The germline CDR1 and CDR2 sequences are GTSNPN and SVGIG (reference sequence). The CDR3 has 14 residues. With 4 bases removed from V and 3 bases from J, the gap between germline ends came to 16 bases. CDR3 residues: CAWNGEGGNYEQYF. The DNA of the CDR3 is TGTGCCTGGAATGGCGAGGGAGGTAACTACGAGCAGTACTTC. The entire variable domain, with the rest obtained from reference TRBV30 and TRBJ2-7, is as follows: SQTIHQWPATLVQPVGSPLSLECTVEGTSNPNLYWYRQAAGRGLQLLFYSVGIGQISSEVPQNLSASRPQDRQFILSSKKLLLSDSGFYLCAWNGEGGNYEQYFGPGTRLTVT.

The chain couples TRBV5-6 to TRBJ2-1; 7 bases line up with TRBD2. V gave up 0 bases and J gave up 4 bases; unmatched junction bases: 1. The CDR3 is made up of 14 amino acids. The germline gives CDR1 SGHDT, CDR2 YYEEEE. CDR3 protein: CASSLGAGYNEQFF. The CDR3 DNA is TGTGCCAGCAGCTTGGGAGCGGGGTACAATGAGCAGTTCTTC.

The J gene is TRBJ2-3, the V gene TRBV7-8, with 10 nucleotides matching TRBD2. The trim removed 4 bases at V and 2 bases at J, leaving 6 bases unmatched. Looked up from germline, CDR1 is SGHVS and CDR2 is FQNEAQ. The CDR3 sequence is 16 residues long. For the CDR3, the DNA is TGTGCCAGCAGCTCAGGACTAGCGGCCTACACAGATACGCAGTATTTT. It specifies CASSSGLAAYTDTQYF.